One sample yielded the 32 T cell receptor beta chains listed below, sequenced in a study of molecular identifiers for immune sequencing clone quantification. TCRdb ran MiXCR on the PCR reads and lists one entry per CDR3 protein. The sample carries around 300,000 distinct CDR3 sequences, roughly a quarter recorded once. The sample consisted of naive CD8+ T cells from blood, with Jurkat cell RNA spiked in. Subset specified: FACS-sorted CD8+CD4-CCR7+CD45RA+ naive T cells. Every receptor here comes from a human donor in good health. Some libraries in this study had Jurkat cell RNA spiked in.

CDR3 amino acids: CASSTDRANTGELFF. CDR3 DNA sequence: TGTGCCAGCAGTACGGACAGGGCAAACACCGGGGAGCTGTTTTTT. J is TRBJ2-2 and V is TRBV2, with TRBD1 identical over 8 bases. CDR3 length: 15 residues. The J segment lost 2 bases and the V segment lost 5 bases, leaving 4 bases of the junction unmatched. The germline V gene encodes CDR1 SNHLY and CDR2 FYNNEI.

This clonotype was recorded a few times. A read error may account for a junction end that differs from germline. CDR3 nucleotides: TGTGCCTGCAGTCTCACAGGGACAGGGCAAGAGACCCAGTACTTC. Translated, it gives CACSLTGTGQETQYF. The chain is built from TRBV27 and TRBJ2-5, with 9 bases lining up with TRBD1. The CDR3 has 15 residues. CDR1 and CDR2 (germline): MNHEY, SMNVEV (reference sequence).

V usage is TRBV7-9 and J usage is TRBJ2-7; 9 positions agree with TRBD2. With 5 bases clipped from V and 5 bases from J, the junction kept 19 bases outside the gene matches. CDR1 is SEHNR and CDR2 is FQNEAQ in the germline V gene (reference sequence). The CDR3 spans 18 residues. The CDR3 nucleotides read TGTGCCAGCAGCCCACCCGTGGAAAAAGCGGGAGGTACGAACGAGCAGTACTTC. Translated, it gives CASSPPVEKAGGTNEQYF.

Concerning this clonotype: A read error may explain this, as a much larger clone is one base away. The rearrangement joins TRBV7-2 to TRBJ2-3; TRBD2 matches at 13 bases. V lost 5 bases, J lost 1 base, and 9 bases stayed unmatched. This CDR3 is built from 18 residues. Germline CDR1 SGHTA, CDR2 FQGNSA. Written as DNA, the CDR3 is TGTGCCAGCAGCCAGACTAGCGGGGGGCTTCTGCGCACAGATACGCAGTATTTT. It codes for CASSQTSGGLLRTDTQYF.

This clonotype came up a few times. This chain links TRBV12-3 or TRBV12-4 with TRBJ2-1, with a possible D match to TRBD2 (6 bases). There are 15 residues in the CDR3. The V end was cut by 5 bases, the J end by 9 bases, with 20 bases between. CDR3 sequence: CASSDRQDYQTEQFF. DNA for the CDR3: TGTGCCAGCAGTGACCGCCAGGACTATCAAACTGAGCAGTTCTTC.

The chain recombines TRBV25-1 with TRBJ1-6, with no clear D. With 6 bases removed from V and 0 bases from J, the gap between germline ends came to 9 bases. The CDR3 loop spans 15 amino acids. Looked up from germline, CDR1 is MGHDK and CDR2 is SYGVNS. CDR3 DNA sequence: TGTGCCAGCAGCGGAGGGAGCTCCTATAATTCACCCCTCCACTTT. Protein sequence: CASSGGSSYNSPLHF.

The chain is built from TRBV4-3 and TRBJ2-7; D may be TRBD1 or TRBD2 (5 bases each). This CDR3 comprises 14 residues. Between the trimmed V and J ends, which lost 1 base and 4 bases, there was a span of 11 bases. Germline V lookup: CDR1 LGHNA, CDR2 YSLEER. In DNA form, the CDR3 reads TGCGCCAGCAGCCAAGGTGGGGACGGGTACGAGCAGTACTTC. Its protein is CASSQGGDGYEQYF.

CDR3 protein: CSVWDGNTGELFF. CDR3 DNA sequence: TGCAGCGTTTGGGACGGGAACACCGGGGAGCTGTTTTTT. The rearrangement uses TRBV29-1 and TRBJ2-2; perhaps D is TRBD1 or TRBD2 (5 bases each). The CDR3 has 13 amino acids. Germline V gives CDR1 SQVTM, CDR2 ANQGSEA. Deletions cut 5 bases from V and 1 base from J, with 8 bases between.

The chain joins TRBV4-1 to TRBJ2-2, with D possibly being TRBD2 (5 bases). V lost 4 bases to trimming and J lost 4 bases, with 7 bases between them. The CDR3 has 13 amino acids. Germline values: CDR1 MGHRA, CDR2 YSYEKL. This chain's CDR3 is CASSLTSTGELFF. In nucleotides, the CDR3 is TGCGCCAGCAGCCTAACTAGCACCGGGGAGCTGTTTTTT.

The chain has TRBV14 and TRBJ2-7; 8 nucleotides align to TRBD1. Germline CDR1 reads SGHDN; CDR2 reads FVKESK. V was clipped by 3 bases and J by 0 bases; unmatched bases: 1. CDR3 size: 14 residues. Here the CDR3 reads CASSQTGDSYEQYF. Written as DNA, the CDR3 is TGTGCCAGCAGCCAGACAGGGGACTCCTACGAGCAGTACTTC.

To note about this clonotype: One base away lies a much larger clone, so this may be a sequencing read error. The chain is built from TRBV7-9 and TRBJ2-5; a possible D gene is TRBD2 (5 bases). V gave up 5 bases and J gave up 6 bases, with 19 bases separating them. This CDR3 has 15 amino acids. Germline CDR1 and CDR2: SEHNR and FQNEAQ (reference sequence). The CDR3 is CASSPDGISYQTQYF. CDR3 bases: TGTGCCAGCAGCCCCGACGGGATTAGTTATCAGACCCAGTACTTC.

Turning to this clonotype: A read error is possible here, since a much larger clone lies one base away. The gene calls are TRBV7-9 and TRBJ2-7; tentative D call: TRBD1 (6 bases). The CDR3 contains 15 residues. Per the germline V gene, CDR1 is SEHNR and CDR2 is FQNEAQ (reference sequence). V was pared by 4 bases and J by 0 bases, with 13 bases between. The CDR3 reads CASSSTTGSSYEQYF. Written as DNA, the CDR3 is TGTGCCAGCAGCTCGACGACAGGAAGCTCCTACGAGCAGTACTTC.

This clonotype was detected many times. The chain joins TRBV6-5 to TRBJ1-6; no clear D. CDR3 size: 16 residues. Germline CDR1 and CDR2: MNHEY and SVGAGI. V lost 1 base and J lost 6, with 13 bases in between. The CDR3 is CASSYYPGPPNSPLHF. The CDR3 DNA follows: TGTGCCAGCAGTTACTACCCTGGTCCGCCTAATTCACCCCTCCACTTT.

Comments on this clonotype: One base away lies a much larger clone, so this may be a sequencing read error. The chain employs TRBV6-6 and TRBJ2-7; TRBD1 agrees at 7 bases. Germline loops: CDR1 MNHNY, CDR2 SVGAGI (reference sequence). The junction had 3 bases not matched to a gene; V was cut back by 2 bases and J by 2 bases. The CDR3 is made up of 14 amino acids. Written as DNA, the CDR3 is TGTGCCAGCAGTTACCCAGGGGGAGCCTACGAGCAGTACTTC. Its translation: CASSYPGGAYEQYF.

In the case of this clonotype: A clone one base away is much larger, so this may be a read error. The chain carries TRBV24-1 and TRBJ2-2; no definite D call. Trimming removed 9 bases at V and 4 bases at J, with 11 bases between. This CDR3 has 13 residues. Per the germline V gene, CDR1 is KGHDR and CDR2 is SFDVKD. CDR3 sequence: CATEETSTGELFF. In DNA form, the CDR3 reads TGTGCCACCGAGGAGACGAGCACCGGGGAGCTGTTTTTT.

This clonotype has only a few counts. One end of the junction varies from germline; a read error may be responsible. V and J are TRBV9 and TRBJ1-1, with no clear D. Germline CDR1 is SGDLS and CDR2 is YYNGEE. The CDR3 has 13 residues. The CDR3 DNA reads TGTGTCAGCAGCGTAGGTCTGAACACTGAAGCTTTCTTT. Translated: CVSSVGLNTEAFF.

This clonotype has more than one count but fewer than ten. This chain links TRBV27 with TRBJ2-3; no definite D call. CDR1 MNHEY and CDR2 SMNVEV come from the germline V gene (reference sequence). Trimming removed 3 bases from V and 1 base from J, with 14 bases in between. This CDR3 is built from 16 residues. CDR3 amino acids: CASSLVLVQGTDTQYF. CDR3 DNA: TGTGCCAGCAGTTTGGTGTTGGTCCAGGGCACAGATACGCAGTATTTT.

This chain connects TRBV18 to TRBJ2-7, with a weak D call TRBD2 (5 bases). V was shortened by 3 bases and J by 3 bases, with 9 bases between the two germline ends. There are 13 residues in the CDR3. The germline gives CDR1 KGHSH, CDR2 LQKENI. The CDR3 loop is CASSPRDYYEQYF. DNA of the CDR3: TGTGCCAGCTCACCCCGAGACTACTACGAGCAGTACTTC.

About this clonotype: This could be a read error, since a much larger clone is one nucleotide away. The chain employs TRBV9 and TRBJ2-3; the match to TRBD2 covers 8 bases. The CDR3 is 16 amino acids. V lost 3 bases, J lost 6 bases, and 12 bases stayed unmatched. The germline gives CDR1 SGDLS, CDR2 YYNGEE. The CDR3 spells CASSGLTSVAVDTQYF. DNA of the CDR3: TGTGCCAGCAGCGGGCTGACTAGCGTGGCCGTCGATACGCAGTATTTT.

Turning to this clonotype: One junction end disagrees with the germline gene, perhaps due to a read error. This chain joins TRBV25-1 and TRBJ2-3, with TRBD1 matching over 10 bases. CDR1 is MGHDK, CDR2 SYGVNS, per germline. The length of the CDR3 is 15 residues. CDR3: CASGEGTGGTDTQYF. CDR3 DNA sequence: TGTGCCAGCGGTGAAGGGACAGGGGGCACAGATACGCAGTATTTT.

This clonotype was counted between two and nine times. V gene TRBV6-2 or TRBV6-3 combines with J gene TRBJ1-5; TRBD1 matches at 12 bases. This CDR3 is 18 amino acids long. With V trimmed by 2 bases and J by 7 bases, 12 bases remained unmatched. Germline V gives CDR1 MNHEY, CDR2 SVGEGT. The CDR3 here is CASSYSGTGGAWGQPQHF. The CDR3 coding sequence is TGTGCCAGCAGTTACAGTGGGACAGGGGGCGCTTGGGGCCAGCCCCAGCATTTT.

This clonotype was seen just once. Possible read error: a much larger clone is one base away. CDR3 protein: CSVVGGSTEAFF. DNA of the CDR3: TGCAGCGTTGTTGGGGGGAGCACTGAAGCTTTCTTT. This chain uses TRBV29-1 with TRBJ1-1; D perhaps matches TRBD1 (5 bases). The CDR3 has 12 residues. Trimming pared 4 bases from V and 4 bases from J, leaving 10 bases between. Germline-derived CDR1 and CDR2 are SQVTM and ANQGSEA.

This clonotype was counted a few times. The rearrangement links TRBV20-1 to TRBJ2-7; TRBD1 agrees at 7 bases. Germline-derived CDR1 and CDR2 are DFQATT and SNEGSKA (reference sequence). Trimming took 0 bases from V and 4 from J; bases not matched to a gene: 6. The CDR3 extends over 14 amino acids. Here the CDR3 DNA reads TGCAGTGCTAGAGACCGACAGGGATTATACGAGCAGTACTTC. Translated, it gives CSARDRQGLYEQYF.

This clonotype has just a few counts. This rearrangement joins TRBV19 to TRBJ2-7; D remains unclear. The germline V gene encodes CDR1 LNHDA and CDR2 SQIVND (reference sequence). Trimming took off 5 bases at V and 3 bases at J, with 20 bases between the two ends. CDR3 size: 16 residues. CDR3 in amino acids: CASSSGLTPEIYEQYF. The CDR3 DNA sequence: TGTGCCAGTAGTTCAGGCCTAACACCCGAAATCTACGAGCAGTACTTC.

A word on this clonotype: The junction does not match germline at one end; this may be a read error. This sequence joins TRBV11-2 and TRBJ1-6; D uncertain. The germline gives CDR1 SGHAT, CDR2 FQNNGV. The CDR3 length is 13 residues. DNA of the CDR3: TGTGCCGGCAGCTTACGCCCGAATTCACCCCTCCACTTT. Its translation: CAGSLRPNSPLHF.

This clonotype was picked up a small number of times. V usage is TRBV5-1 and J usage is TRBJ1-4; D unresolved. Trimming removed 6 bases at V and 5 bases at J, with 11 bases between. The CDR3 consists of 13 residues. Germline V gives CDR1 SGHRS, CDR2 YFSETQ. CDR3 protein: CASTAGNNEKLFF. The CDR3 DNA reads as TGCGCCAGCACCGCGGGCAACAATGAAAAACTGTTTTTT.

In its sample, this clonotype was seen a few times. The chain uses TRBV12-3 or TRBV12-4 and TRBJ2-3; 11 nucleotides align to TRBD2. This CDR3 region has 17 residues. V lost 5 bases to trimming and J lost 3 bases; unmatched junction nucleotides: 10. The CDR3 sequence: CASSPWRLAGGTDTQYF. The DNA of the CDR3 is TGTGCCAGCAGTCCGTGGAGGCTAGCGGGAGGAACAGATACGCAGTATTTT.

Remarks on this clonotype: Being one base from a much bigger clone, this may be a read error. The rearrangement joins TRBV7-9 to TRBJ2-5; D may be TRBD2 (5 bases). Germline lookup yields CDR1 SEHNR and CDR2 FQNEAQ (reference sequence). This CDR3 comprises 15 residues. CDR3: CASNLYLAGQETQYF. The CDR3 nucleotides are TGTGCCAGCAACTTATATCTTGCGGGTCAAGAGACCCAGTACTTC.

In nucleotides, the CDR3 is TGCGCCAGCAGCCAAGGTGAAACAGGGGGGCCACCCCTCCACTTT. Its translation is CASSQGETGGPPLHF. The rearrangement uses TRBV4-3 and TRBJ1-6; 8 nucleotides agree with TRBD1. The J segment lost 11 bases and the V segment lost 1 base, leaving 7 bases of the junction unmatched. This CDR3 has 15 amino acids. Germline CDR1 reads LGHNA; CDR2 reads YSLEER.

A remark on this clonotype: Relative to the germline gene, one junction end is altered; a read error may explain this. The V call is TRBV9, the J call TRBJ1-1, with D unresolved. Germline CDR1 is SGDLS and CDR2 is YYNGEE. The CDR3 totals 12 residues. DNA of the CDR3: TGTGTCAGCAGCCCCCTGAACACTGAAGCTTTCTTT. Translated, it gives CVSSPLNTEAFF.

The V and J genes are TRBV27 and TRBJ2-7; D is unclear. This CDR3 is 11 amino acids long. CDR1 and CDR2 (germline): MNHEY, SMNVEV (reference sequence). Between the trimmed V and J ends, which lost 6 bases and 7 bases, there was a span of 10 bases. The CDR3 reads CASSSAQEQYF. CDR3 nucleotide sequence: TGTGCCAGCAGCTCCGCCCAAGAGCAGTACTTC.

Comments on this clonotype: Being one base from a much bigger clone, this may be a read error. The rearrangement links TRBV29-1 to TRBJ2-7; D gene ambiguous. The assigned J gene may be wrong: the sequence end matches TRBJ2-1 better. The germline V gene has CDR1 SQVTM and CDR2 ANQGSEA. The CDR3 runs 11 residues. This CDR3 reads CSALVVGEQFF. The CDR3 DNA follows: TGCAGCGCGCTCGTTGTCGGCGAGCAGTTCTTC.